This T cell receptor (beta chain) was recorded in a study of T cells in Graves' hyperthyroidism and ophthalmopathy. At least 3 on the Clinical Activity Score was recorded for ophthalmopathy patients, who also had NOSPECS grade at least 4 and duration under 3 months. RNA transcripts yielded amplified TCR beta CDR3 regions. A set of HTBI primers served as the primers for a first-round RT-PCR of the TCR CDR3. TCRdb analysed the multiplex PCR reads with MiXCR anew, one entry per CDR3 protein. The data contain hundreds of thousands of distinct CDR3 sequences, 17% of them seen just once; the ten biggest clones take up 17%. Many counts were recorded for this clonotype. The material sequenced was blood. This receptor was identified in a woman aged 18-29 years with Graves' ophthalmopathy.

CDR3 in amino acids: CASSRTWEGEQFF. CDR3 bases: TGTGCCAGCAGCCGCACCTGGGAGGGGGAGCAGTTCTTC. The chain combines TRBV11-1 with TRBJ2-1; 7 bases align to TRBD2. Germline-derived CDR1 and CDR2 are SGHAT and FQDESV (reference sequence). V dropped 5 bases and J dropped 10; count of bases not matched to a gene: 8. The CDR3 is 13 amino acids.